Listed here are 15 T cell receptor beta chains from one sample, sequenced in a study of regulatory T cells in long-lasting Graves disease. Both iRepertoire HTBI primers and Arm-PCR of CDR3 regions were used to build the TCR beta libraries. MiXCR was run by TCRdb on the multiplex PCR reads, yielding one entry per CDR3 protein. The top ten clones hold more than 50% of a sample with about 290,000 distinct CDR3 sequences, under 25% of them seen once. Time point specified: persistent/refractory GD, antithyroid drugs over 5 years with positive TRAb. Following extraction of RNA from PBMCs, that RNA was used to make the TCR library. The sequencing here drew on peripheral blood mononuclear cells (PBMCs), taken when the disease was refractory, from a patient treated with antithyroid drugs. Receptors originate from a female donor with Graves disease.

The chain is built from TRBV9 and TRBJ2-3; 14 bases match TRBD2. The CDR3 length is 16 residues. V trimming: 2 bases; J trimming: 6 bases; junction bases outside the gene matches: 5. The germline gives CDR1 SGDLS, CDR2 YYNGEE. The CDR3 bases are TGTGCCAGCAGCGTCGGGGGACTAGCGGGAGACGATACGCAGTATTTT. It specifies CASSVGGLAGDDTQYF.

This clonotype has ten or more counts. The CDR3 reads CASSSLVLGNSPLHF. The CDR3 DNA sequence: TGTGCCAGCAGCTCGCTAGTATTGGGTAATTCACCCCTCCACTTT. This chain connects TRBV7-2 to TRBJ1-6; no clear D. Trimming removed 4 bases from V and 6 bases from J, with 13 bases in between. The CDR3 sequence is 15 residues long. Germline assignment: CDR1 SGHTA and CDR2 FQGNSA.

A note on this clonotype: A much larger clone lies one base from this, so it may be a read error. The chain joins TRBV27 to TRBJ2-7; D may be TRBD1 or TRBD2 (5 bases each). Germline CDR1 reads MNHEY; CDR2 reads SMNVEV (reference sequence). The V end was cut by 6 bases, the J end by 5 bases, with 17 bases between. The CDR3 loop spans 14 amino acids. CDR3 amino acids: CASRPGPGPHEQYF. The CDR3 DNA is TGTGCCAGCAGGCCGGGACCAGGACCCCACGAGCAGTACTTC.

This clonotype was counted a few times. This chain links TRBV27 with TRBJ2-7; 14 nucleotides align to TRBD2. Per germline, CDR1 MNHEY and CDR2 SMNVEV (reference sequence). Germline trimming cut 2 bases from V and 3 bases from J; bases unmatched to any gene: 6. This CDR3 has 17 residues. The CDR3: CASSLRVGLAGVYEQYF. In DNA form, the CDR3 reads TGTGCCAGCAGTTTAAGGGTGGGACTAGCGGGAGTCTACGAGCAGTACTTC.

Details on this clonotype: Since a much larger clone is just one base distant, this may be a read error. J is TRBJ1-4 and V is TRBV7-9, with D possibly matching TRBD1 (6 bases). The CDR3 spans 13 residues. Deletions cut 5 bases from V and 7 bases from J, with 11 bases between. Germline CDR1 is SEHNR and CDR2 is FQNEAQ (reference sequence). The CDR3 bases are TGTGCCAGCAGCCTGAGCAGGGGTGAAAAACTGTTTTTT. This gives the protein CASSLSRGEKLFF.

Only a few counts were recorded for this clonotype. The chain recombines TRBV11-2 with TRBJ2-5, with a tentative D call TRBD1 (6 bases). V shed 4 bases and J shed 13 bases, with 25 bases lying between them. Germline V gene sequence: CDR1 SGHAT, CDR2 FQNNGV. This CDR3 is built from 15 residues. CDR3 in DNA: TGTGCCAGCAGCTACTCCCCTGAGGGTGTAACAGGGAGGTACTTC. The encoded protein is CASSYSPEGVTGRYF.

In this sample, this clonotype turned up many times. The chain recombines TRBV11-2 with TRBJ1-4; D is ambiguous. The CDR3 has 14 residues. Germline V gene data show CDR1 as SGHAT and CDR2 as FQNNGV. The V and J ends lost 2 bases and 4 bases respectively, with 8 bases between them. The CDR3 loop reads CASSLRRVNEKLFF. The CDR3 nucleotides read TGTGCCAGCAGCTTACGCCGGGTTAATGAAAAACTGTTTTTT.

This clonotype was observed a handful of times. The rearrangement uses TRBV28 and TRBJ1-3; 8 bases match TRBD1. Looked up from germline, CDR1 is MDHEN and CDR2 is SYDVKM. The CDR3 has 14 residues. Trimming took 6 bases from V and 2 from J; bases not matched to a gene: 3. CDR3 sequence: CASRPTGAGNTIYF. Written as DNA, the CDR3 is TGTGCCAGCAGACCGACAGGGGCTGGAAACACCATATATTTT.

This chain connects TRBV12-5 to TRBJ2-2; either TRBD1 or TRBD2 may supply D (6 bases each). Looked up from germline, CDR1 is LGHNT and CDR2 is FRNRAP. The germline V and J ends were trimmed by 2 bases and 4 bases, with 17 bases remaining between them. This CDR3 contains 17 residues. The CDR3, as DNA: TGTGCTAGTGGTTTGACCAAGAACGAGGGGGGCACCGGGGAGCTGTTTTTT. It translates to CASGLTKNEGGTGELFF.

As for this clonotype: A single base separates this from a much larger clone, so it may be a read error. V is TRBV7-3 and J is TRBJ1-4; the D is unclear. Germline V CDR1 and CDR2: SGHTA, FQGTGA. The CDR3 is 16 residues long. The DNA for the CDR3 is TGTGCCAGCAGCTTAGGGCAGTTTGCAACTAATGAAGAACTGTTTTTT. Translated, it gives CASSLGQFATNEELFF.

This clonotype has at least ten counts. V usage is TRBV20-1 and J usage is TRBJ1-2; D not certain. Trimming stripped 8 bases from V and 2 bases from J, with 15 bases between. Per germline, CDR1 DFQATT and CDR2 SNEGSKA (reference sequence). The CDR3 extends over 13 amino acids. The CDR3, as DNA: TGCAGTTCGAAAGAGACGGAAAACTATGGCTACACCTTC. This codes for CSSKETENYGYTF.

The gene calls are TRBV29-1 and TRBJ2-1; 7 bases line up with TRBD2. The CDR3 spans 13 residues. Losses at the gene ends were 6 bases for V and 6 bases for J; bases not matched to a gene: 8. Germline CDR1 reads SQVTM; CDR2 reads ANQGSEA. The CDR3 region has the DNA TGCAGCGTAAGACTAGCAGAGCCCAATGAGCAGTTCTTC. Translation: CSVRLAEPNEQFF.

The V call is TRBV12-3 or TRBV12-4, the J call TRBJ2-6, with D unclear. V lost 7 bases, J lost 1 base, and 11 bases lay in between. The CDR3 is made up of 15 amino acids. This CDR3 reads CASNLGKSGANVLTF. The CDR3 DNA reads as TGTGCCAGCAATTTGGGTAAATCTGGGGCCAACGTCCTGACTTTC.

This clonotype was counted only a few times. V is TRBV6-1 and J is TRBJ1-1; D not certain. This CDR3 comprises 13 residues. Germline V gene sequence: CDR1 MNHNS, CDR2 SASEGT. Trimming pared 3 bases from V and 8 bases from J, leaving 13 bases between. CDR3 in amino acids: CASSEPPGPEAFF. The CDR3 DNA sequence: TGTGCCAGCAGTGAGCCCCCTGGCCCCGAAGCTTTCTTT.

This clonotype was seen a few times. The rearrangement links TRBV19 to TRBJ1-1, with a tentative D call TRBD1 (5 bases). The germline CDR1 and CDR2 sequences are LNHDA and SQIVND (reference sequence). The CDR3 has 14 residues. Trimming shortened V by 3 bases and J by 5 bases, and 13 bases separated the two germline ends. Written as DNA, the CDR3 is TGTGCCAGTAGTATTTTTGGGGGAGATACTGAAGCTTTCTTT. Amino acids: CASSIFGGDTEAFF.